The present T cell receptor beta chain was sequenced within a study of T cell repertoires in cytomegalovirus infection. The wider study: CMV infection and matching HLA type were both indicated by public TCR beta signatures. Study-level results: Carriers of CMV and the relevant HLA type were discriminated by public TCR beta frequency. The response measured ex vivo was dominated by TCR beta clonotypes (HLA-C-restricted and CMV-specific).

This clonotype has a count of ten or more. Antigen unknown. Unmatched junction bases numbered 5, after V lost 1 base and J lost 0 bases. Germline V gene sequence: CDR1 SGHVS, CDR2 FQNEAQ. The CDR3 is 16 residues long. TCRdb reanalysed the reads using MiXCR and keeps one entry per CDR3 protein. The sample holds over 150,000 distinct CDR3 sequences, about 15% seen once. The sequence came from a human donor in good health (CMV status not recorded). Some clones in this sample may be carry-over from other donors' samples. The sequenced sample consisted of CD8+ T cells from PBMCs. The rearrangement links TRBV7-8 to TRBJ2-7, with TRBD1 identical over 8 bases. CDR3 in DNA: TGTGCCAGCAGCTTAGAACAGGGGGACCCCTCCTACGAGCAGTACTTC. The encoded protein is CASSLEQGDPSYEQYF.